The sequence of this T cell receptor (beta chain) was determined in a study of Ad26.COV2.S vaccination and SARS-CoV-2 variants. As concerns this clone: What it recognizes is unknown.

Broader study findings: Those who received the vaccine showed greater spike-specific TCR breadth than those given placebo.

This table comes from immunoSEQ multiplex PCR, and its TCRdb copy is limited to in-frame clones, with some not included. The table lists about 350,000 clones, just over 90% of them singletons. The CDR3 has 17 amino acids. V gave up 3 bases and J gave up 2 bases; unmatched junction bases: 11. The germline V gene encodes CDR1 SGHTA and CDR2 FQGNSA. Sequencing used peripheral blood, obtained after recovery from COVID-19. This chain uses TRBV7-2 with TRBJ2-3; 7 nucleotides align to TRBD2. The TCR originated in a human donor who had recovered from COVID-19. CDR3 region: CASSFRQKRGFTDTQYF. Here the CDR3 DNA reads TGTGCCAGCAGCTTCCGACAGAAGCGGGGATTCACAGATACGCAGTATTTT.